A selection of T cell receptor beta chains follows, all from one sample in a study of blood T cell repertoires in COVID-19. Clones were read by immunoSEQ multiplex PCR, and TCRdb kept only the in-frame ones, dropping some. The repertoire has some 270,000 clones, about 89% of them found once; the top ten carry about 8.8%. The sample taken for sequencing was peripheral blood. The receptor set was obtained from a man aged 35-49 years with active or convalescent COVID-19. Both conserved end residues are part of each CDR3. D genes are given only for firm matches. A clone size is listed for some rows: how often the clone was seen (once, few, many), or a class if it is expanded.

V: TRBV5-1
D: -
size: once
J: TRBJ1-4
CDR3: CASSLYSGQGEKLFF
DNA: TGCGCCAGCAGCCTGTACAGCGGGCAGGGCGAAAAACTGTTTTTT

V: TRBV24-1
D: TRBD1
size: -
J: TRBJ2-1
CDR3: CATGTVQYNEQFF
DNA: TGTGCCACCGGGACAGTTCAGTACAATGAGCAGTTCTTC

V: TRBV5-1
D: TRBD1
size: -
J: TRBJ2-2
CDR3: CASMLPGGTGELFF
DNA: TGCGCCAGCATGCTCCCAGGGGGCACCGGGGAGCTGTTTTTT

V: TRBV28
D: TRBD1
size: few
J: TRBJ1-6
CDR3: CASEPGQVNSPLHF
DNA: TGTGCCAGCGAACCGGGACAGGTCAATTCACCCCTCCACTTT

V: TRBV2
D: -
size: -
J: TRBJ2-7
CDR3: CASSEEGIQDYEQYF
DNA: TGTGCCAGCAGTGAAGAGGGGATACAGGACTACGAGCAGTACTTC

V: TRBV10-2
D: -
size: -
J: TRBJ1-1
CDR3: CASSELHTEAFF
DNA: TGCGCCAGCAGTGAGCTCCACACTGAAGCTTTCTTT

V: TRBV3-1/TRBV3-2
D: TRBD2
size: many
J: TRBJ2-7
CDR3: CASSQEGLARSEQYF
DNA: TGTGCCAGCAGCCAAGAGGGACTAGCGAGGAGCGAGCAGTACTTC

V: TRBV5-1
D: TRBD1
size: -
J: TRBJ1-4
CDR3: CASSLRGGGEKLFF
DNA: TGCGCCAGCAGCTTAAGAGGGGGCGGGGAAAAACTGTTTTTT

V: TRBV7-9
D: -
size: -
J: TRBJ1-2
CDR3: CASSSGGSGYGYTF
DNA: TGTGCCAGCAGTTCCGGCGGGTCGGGCTATGGCTACACCTTC

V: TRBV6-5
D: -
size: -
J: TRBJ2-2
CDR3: CASSPNRVGGELFF
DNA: TGTGCCAGCAGTCCAAACAGGGTCGGGGGGGAGCTGTTTTTT

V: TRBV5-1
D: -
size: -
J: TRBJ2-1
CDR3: CASSLAGGIHNEQFF
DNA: TGCGCCAGCAGCTTGGCTGGGGGGATTCACAATGAGCAGTTCTTC

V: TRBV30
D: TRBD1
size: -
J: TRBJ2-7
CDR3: CASWWGQGDEQYF
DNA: TGTGCCTCATGGTGGGGACAGGGGGACGAGCAGTACTTC

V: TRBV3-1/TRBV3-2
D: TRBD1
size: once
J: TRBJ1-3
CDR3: CASSRPQGVGNTIYF
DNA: TGTGCCAGCAGCCGACCACAGGGGGTAGGAAACACCATATATTTT

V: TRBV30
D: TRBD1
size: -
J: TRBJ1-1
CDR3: CAWGTGQALLGNTEAFF
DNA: TGTGCCTGGGGCACGGGACAGGCATTGCTGGGGAACACTGAAGCTTTCTTT

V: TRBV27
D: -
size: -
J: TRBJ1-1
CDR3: CASGPRLGGTEAFF
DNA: TGTGCCAGCGGCCCCCGCCTCGGGGGCACTGAAGCTTTCTTT

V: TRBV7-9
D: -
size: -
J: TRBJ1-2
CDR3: CASSLGEDIYYGYTF
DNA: TGTGCCAGCAGCTTAGGAGAGGACATCTACTATGGCTACACCTTC

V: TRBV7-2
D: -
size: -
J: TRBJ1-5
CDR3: CASSLVPRQGNQPQHF
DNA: TGTGCCAGCAGCTTAGTACCAAGGCAGGGAAATCAGCCCCAGCATTTT

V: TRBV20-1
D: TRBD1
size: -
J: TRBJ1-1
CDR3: CSARRTGEAFF
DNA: TGCAGTGCTAGAAGGACAGGGGAAGCTTTCTTT

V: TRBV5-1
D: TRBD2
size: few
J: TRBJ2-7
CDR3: CASSSMPLAGGNEQYF
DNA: TGCGCCAGCAGCTCTATGCCGCTAGCGGGAGGTAACGAGCAGTACTTC

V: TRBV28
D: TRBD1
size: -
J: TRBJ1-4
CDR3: CASSVTGNGYEKLFF
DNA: TGTGCCAGCAGCGTGACAGGGAACGGATATGAAAAACTGTTTTTT

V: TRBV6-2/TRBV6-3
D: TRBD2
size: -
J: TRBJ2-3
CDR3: CASSSLWSGGPSDTQYF
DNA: TGTGCCAGCAGTTCTCTATGGAGCGGGGGGCCTTCTGATACGCAGTATTTT

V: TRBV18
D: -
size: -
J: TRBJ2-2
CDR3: CASSPRTDYTGELFF
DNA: TGTGCCAGCTCACCTAGGACAGATTACACCGGGGAGCTGTTTTTT

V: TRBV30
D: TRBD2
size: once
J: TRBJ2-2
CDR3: CAWSATSGSGLTGELFF
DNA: TGTGCCTGGAGTGCCACTAGCGGGAGTGGGTTGACCGGGGAGCTGTTTTTT

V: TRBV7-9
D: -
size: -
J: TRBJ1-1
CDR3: CASSQFNTEAFF
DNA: TGTGCCAGCAGCCAATTCAACACTGAAGCTTTCTTT

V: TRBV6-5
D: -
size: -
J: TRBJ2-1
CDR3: CASSYEVPLGLF
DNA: TGTGCCAGCAGTTACGAAGTACCTCTGGGCCTCTTC

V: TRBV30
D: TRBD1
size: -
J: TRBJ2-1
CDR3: CAWSGTGGRVDEQFF
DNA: TGTGCCTGGAGCGGGACAGGGGGCAGGGTCGATGAGCAGTTCTTC

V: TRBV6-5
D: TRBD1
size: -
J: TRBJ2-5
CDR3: CASRFGQGTETQYF
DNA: TGTGCCAGCAGGTTCGGACAGGGAACAGAGACCCAGTACTTC